This T cell receptor (beta chain) was observed in a study of cytotoxic CD8 clonotypes in ibrutinib-treated CLL. Looking at the study overall: There were about a dozen relapsed/refractory patients and some 15 treatment-naive patients, and fewer than 18 were IGHV unmutated. Whole-study results and caveats: Clonality showed a rise at ibrutinib response that reversed toward baseline at progression.

This clone was counted once. Its antigen remains unidentified. About 1.9 micrograms of genomic DNA came from cryopreserved PBMCs for TCR beta libraries. The planned depth of sequencing spanned 1 in 200,000 to 1 in 1 million T cells. The protocol was immunoSEQ multiplex PCR, while the TCRdb copy is restricted to in-frame clones and leaves out a portion. The table records under 200,000 clones, roughly 80% of them present only once. Trimming took off 4 bases at V and 4 bases at J, with 13 bases between the two ends. The CDR3 consists of 15 residues. CDR1 SNHLY and CDR2 FYNNEI come from the germline V gene.

Source: PBMCs, taken after 12 months of ibrutinib treatment. The chain couples TRBV2 to TRBJ2-2, with a weak D call TRBD2 (5 bases). This clonotype was sampled from a human donor with chronic lymphocytic leukemia. The CDR3 DNA is TGTGCCAGCAGTGCACGGACGGGGTTCACCGGGGAGCTGTTTTTT. Translation: CASSARTGFTGELFF.